This T cell receptor beta chain was captured by sequencing in a study of early T cells in non-severe SARS-CoV-2 infection. Study outcomes and limitations: Lookups in VDJdb leaned toward anti-spike CD8 responses and missed private and CD4 specificities.

cDNA molecules, individually, were tagged with unique molecular identifiers. TCRdb used MiXCR to reprocess the 5' RACE reads, holding one entry per CDR3 protein. The table includes about 100,000 distinct CDR3 sequences, roughly an eighth detected once. This CDR3 region has 15 residues. CDR1 is KGHSH and CDR2 is LQKENI in the germline V gene. Trimming took 1 base from V and 4 from J, leaving 13 bases between them. This clonotype was seen many times. Its specificity is unknown. The chain employs TRBV18 and TRBJ1-2; D possibly corresponds to TRBD1 (6 bases). Sequencing input: whole blood. This TCR derives from an adult who was a healthcare worker with PCR-confirmed SARS-CoV-2 infection or an uninfected control (not recorded which). The CDR3 DNA sequence: TGTGCCAGCTCACCACTGGACAGTGAATCCTATGGCTACACCTTC. Protein product: CASSPLDSESYGYTF.